Each of the 32 T cell receptor beta chains below was sequenced from the same sample in a study of vaccination and CD4 T cells after COVID-19. For these receptors, no antigen is known. The Oncomine TCR Beta short-read assay generated sequence data from the DNA of cultured CD4+ T cells. TCRdb redid the calling of the PCR reads with MiXCR, one entry per CDR3 protein. The table lists 15,000 to 20,000 distinct CDR3 sequences, 60% to 65% of them singletons, with about 11% in the top ten. Indicated treatment: roughly nine-day PBMC culture with coronavirus spike peptide pools or control peptides (ViraFEST assay). Sequencing used CD4+ T cells from blood, cultured in vitro. The source of these receptors is a human donor who had recovered from COVID-19.

The V and J genes are TRBV24-1 and TRBJ1-2, with 11 positions matching TRBD1. Trimming took 3 bases from V and 4 from J; bases not matched to a gene: 3. The CDR3 extends over 15 amino acids. CDR1 KGHDR and CDR2 SFDVKD come from the germline V gene. The CDR3 region has the DNA TGTGCCACCAGTGATCCCGGGACAGGGGGCTATGGCTACACCTTC. Its translation: CATSDPGTGGYGYTF.

This rearrangement joins TRBV6-2 or TRBV6-3 to TRBJ1-2; no reliable D call. The CDR3 totals 13 residues. V was shortened by 6 bases and J by 8 bases, with 16 bases between the two germline ends. Looked up from germline, CDR1 is MNHEY and CDR2 is SVGEGT. Here the CDR3 reads CASSYGRAQGYTF. In DNA, the CDR3 is TGTGCCAGCAGCTACGGACGGGCGCAGGGCTACACCTTC.

This chain's CDR3 is CATSDPGTGLYNEQFF. The DNA for the CDR3 is TGTGCCACCAGTGATCCCGGGACAGGGCTCTACAATGAGCAGTTCTTC. The chain carries TRBV24-1 and TRBJ2-1; 9 nucleotides line up with TRBD1. V lost 3 bases and J lost 3; bases outside the gene matches: 5. Per germline, CDR1 KGHDR and CDR2 SFDVKD. The CDR3 spans 16 residues.

The chain uses TRBV7-6 and TRBJ2-7, with D possibly being TRBD1 (6 bases). Germline V gene lookup returns CDR1 SGHVS and CDR2 FNYEAQ. The CDR3 totals 15 residues. V lost 3 bases, J lost 2 bases, and 14 bases lay in between. For the CDR3, the DNA is TGTGCCAGCAGCTTGCTCCCCGGGACAACCTACGAGCAGTACTTC. Its translation is CASSLLPGTTYEQYF.

This chain joins TRBV20-1 and TRBJ2-7; no reliable D call. Per the germline V gene, CDR1 is DFQATT and CDR2 is SNEGSKA (reference sequence). With 4 bases removed from V and 3 bases from J, the gap between germline ends came to 10 bases. The CDR3 extends over 12 amino acids. The CDR3 DNA sequence: TGCAGTGCTACCACTGACCTCTACGAGCAGTACTTC. This encodes CSATTDLYEQYF.

This clonotype was seen once. This chain uses TRBV7-2 with TRBJ2-3; no definite D call. Germline CDR1 SGHTA, CDR2 FQGNSA. Trimming took off 3 bases at V and 2 bases at J, with 6 bases between the two ends. The CDR3 runs to 13 residues. The CDR3 coding sequence is TGTGCCAGCAGCTTCCGGCCCACAGATACGCAGTATTTT. Amino acids: CASSFRPTDTQYF. Together with reference TRBV7-2 and TRBJ2-3, the CDR3 gives the full variable domain: GAGVSQSPSNKVTEKGKDVELRCDPISGHTALYWYRQSLGQGLEFLIYFQGNSAPDKSGLPSDRFSAERTGGSVSTLTIQRTQQEDSAVYLCASSFRPTDTQYFGPGTRLTVL.

V and J are TRBV6-1 and TRBJ1-6; D is perhaps TRBD1 (6 bases). CDR1 is MNHNS and CDR2 is SASEGT in the germline V gene. V lost 2 bases and J 7 bases, leaving 12 bases between the germline ends. The CDR3 covers 15 residues. For the CDR3, the DNA is TGTGCCAGCAGTGAAAGGGGGACAATGAATTCACCCCTCCACTTT. This sequence encodes CASSERGTMNSPLHF.

The rearrangement links TRBV4-1 to TRBJ1-1, with D unresolved. V lost 4 bases and J lost 1, with 13 bases in between. This CDR3 is built from 15 residues. The germline CDR1 and CDR2 sequences are MGHRA and YSYEKL. The CDR3: CASSRILISNTEAFF. DNA for the CDR3: TGCGCCAGCAGCCGAATTCTCATCTCGAACACTGAAGCTTTCTTT.

CDR3 nucleotide sequence: TGTGCCAGCAGCTTAGGACCGCCAGGAAATCAGCCCCAGCATTTT. Translation: CASSLGPPGNQPQHF. The chain joins TRBV13 to TRBJ1-5; D uncertain. Trimming took 0 bases from V and 4 from J, leaving 10 bases between them. Germline loops: CDR1 PRHDT, CDR2 FYEKMQ (reference sequence). CDR3 size: 15 residues.

To note about this clonotype: A junction boundary mismatches the germline segment, possibly from a read error. The chain has TRBV29-1 and TRBJ1-1; 7 bases are a match to TRBD1. The length of the CDR3 is 12 residues. Germline CDR1 reads SQVTM; CDR2 reads ANQGSEA. The CDR3 loop reads CSGGQLNSEAFF. The CDR3 coding sequence is TGCAGCGGGGGACAGTTGAACAGTGAAGCTTTCTTT.

The V and J genes are TRBV9 and TRBJ2-3; D is ambiguous. CDR1 and CDR2 (germline): SGDLS, YYNGEE. Trimming pared 4 bases from V and 1 base from J, leaving 13 bases between. There are 15 residues in the CDR3. CDR3 bases: TGTGCCAGCAGCTCCTCCCGGGCCGGCACAGATACGCAGTATTTT. Protein product: CASSSSRAGTDTQYF. The whole variable domain, remainder taken from reference TRBV9 and TRBJ2-3, is DSGVTQTPKHLITATGQRVTLRCSPRSGDLSVYWYQQSLDQGLQFLIQYYNGEERAKGNILERFSAQQFPDLHSELNLSSLELGDSALYFCASSSSRAGTDTQYFGPGTRLTVL.

This clonotype was detected once. The V gene is TRBV19, the J gene TRBJ1-1; D possibly corresponds to TRBD1 (5 bases). CDR3 length equals 14 residues. V lost 4 bases to trimming and J lost 6 bases, with 15 bases between them. From germline, CDR1 is LNHDA and CDR2 SQIVND (reference sequence). The CDR3, as DNA: TGTGCCAGTAGTACAGGGCACCTGGCGGCTGAAGCTTTCTTT. Its protein is CASSTGHLAAEAFF.

The chain couples TRBV20-1 to TRBJ2-7; D unclear. This CDR3 is built from 17 residues. V lost 3 bases, J lost 9 bases, and 30 bases lay in between. Germline V gene lookup returns CDR1 DFQATT and CDR2 SNEGSKA (reference sequence). The CDR3 loop is CSASPRSRMVLGLLQYF. In DNA, the CDR3 is TGCAGTGCTAGTCCCAGGTCCCGGATGGTTCTAGGGTTACTGCAGTACTTC.

The genes are TRBV12-3 or TRBV12-4 and TRBJ2-5; possible D gene TRBD2, 6 bases. V was clipped by 7 bases and J by 2 bases, with 11 bases between them. The CDR3 is made up of 13 amino acids. The CDR3 DNA reads as TGTGCCAGCAATCGGGGGTTACAAGAGACCCAGTACTTC. Its protein product is CASNRGLQETQYF.

The rearrangement joins TRBV7-9 to TRBJ2-5; D is undetermined. Trimming took off 0 bases at V and 2 bases at J, with 7 bases between the two ends. The CDR3 contains 14 residues. Germline CDR1 is SEHNR and CDR2 is FQNEAQ (reference sequence). CDR3 nucleotide sequence: TGTGCCAGCAGCTTAGCGTCCGGGCAAGAGACCCAGTACTTC. It codes for CASSLASGQETQYF.

This chain links TRBV7-8 with TRBJ2-5; 7 nucleotides match TRBD1. From germline, CDR1 is SGHVS and CDR2 FQNEAQ. J gave up 5 bases and V 5 bases, and 8 bases lay outside the gene matches. The CDR3 totals 14 residues. CDR3 sequence (DNA): TGTGCCAGCAGCGAACAGGGGTTAGGGGAGACCCAGTACTTC. It translates to CASSEQGLGETQYF.

CDR3 protein: CATSDSGTGRETQYF. The CDR3 nucleotides are TGTGCCACCAGTGACTCCGGGACAGGTAGGGAGACCCAGTACTTC. This chain uses TRBV24-1 with TRBJ2-5; TRBD1 aligns across 8 bases. Germline V gene sequence: CDR1 KGHDR, CDR2 SFDVKD. V lost 4 bases, J lost 5 bases, and 8 bases stayed unmatched. The CDR3 has 15 residues.

This clonotype was detected only once. The chain couples TRBV6-1 to TRBJ2-5, with unresolved D. Per germline, CDR1 MNHNS and CDR2 SASEGT. V lost 4 bases and J lost 2, with 8 bases in between. This CDR3 is 13 amino acids long. The CDR3 DNA follows: TGTGCCAGCAGTGTCCGGGCACAAGAGACCCAGTACTTC. Its translation: CASSVRAQETQYF.

The rearrangement uses TRBV7-8 and TRBJ1-1, with D uncertain. The germline V gene encodes CDR1 SGHVS and CDR2 FQNEAQ. Deletions cut 4 bases from V and 1 base from J, with 10 bases between. The CDR3 is 14 residues long. CDR3 region: CASSYRSRNTEAFF. The CDR3, as DNA: TGTGCCAGCAGCTACCGCAGTAGGAACACTGAAGCTTTCTTT.

The V call is TRBV7-8, the J call TRBJ2-3; a possible D gene is TRBD1 (6 bases). CDR1 and CDR2 from the germline V gene are SGHVS and FQNEAQ. Trimming stripped 3 bases from V and 4 bases from J, with 14 bases between. CDR3 length equals 15 residues. The CDR3 spells CASSFSWQGPDTQYF. Here the CDR3 DNA reads TGTGCCAGCAGCTTCAGTTGGCAGGGGCCAGATACGCAGTATTTT.

This clonotype was recorded a few times. J is TRBJ1-1 and V is TRBV7-6; D unresolved. Germline CDR1 is SGHVS and CDR2 is FNYEAQ. CDR3 length: 14 amino acids. Between the trimmed V and J ends, which lost 5 bases and 0 bases, there was a span of 10 bases. CDR3 sequence reads: CASSGSLMNTEAFF. CDR3 nucleotides: TGTGCCAGCAGCGGAAGTTTAATGAACACTGAAGCTTTCTTT.

The chain carries TRBV7-3 and TRBJ1-3, with D tentatively TRBD1 (5 bases). CDR3 length: 15 residues. With 5 bases removed from V and 7 bases from J, the gap between germline ends came to 18 bases. CDR1 is SGHTA and CDR2 is FQGTGA in the germline V gene. CDR3: CASSAVGTPLNTIYF. As DNA, the CDR3 is TGTGCCAGCAGCGCTGTGGGGACCCCCCTGAACACCATATATTTT.

This rearrangement joins TRBV7-8 to TRBJ1-2, with 11 bases aligning to TRBD1. V lost 4 bases and J lost 8; bases outside the gene matches: 3. The CDR3 runs to 13 residues. CDR1 and CDR2 from the germline V gene are SGHVS and FQNEAQ. CDR3 DNA: TGTGCCAGCAGCTCCCGGGACAGGGGGGGCTACACCTTC. Protein: CASSSRDRGGYTF.

This sequence joins TRBV19 and TRBJ1-2, with a tentative D call TRBD1 (6 bases). CDR3 length equals 13 residues. The V end lost 7 bases, the J end lost 4 bases, and 13 bases lay between the germline ends. Germline V gene data show CDR1 as LNHDA and CDR2 as SQIVND (reference sequence). CDR3 nucleotide sequence: TGTGCCAGTACCCCCCAGGGGCGCTATGGCTACACCTTC. It translates to CASTPQGRYGYTF.

This chain's CDR3 is CASRGLNTEAFF. As DNA, the CDR3 is TGTGCCAGCAGGGGGCTGAACACTGAAGCTTTCTTT. The chain recombines TRBV27 with TRBJ1-1, with D perhaps TRBD1 (5 bases). V gave up 6 bases and J gave up 0 bases, with 5 bases separating them. This CDR3 region has 12 residues. The germline V gene encodes CDR1 MNHEY and CDR2 SMNVEV (reference sequence).

V gene TRBV5-1 combines with J gene TRBJ2-3; 9 positions match TRBD2. The CDR3 is made up of 16 amino acids. CDR1 is SGHRS, CDR2 YFSETQ, per germline. The ends lost 1 base at V and 1 base at J; junction bases unmatched: 4. The CDR3 sequence is CASSLRPSGGTDTQYF. CDR3 in DNA: TGCGCCAGCAGCTTGAGGCCTAGCGGGGGCACAGATACGCAGTATTTT.

The rearrangement joins TRBV11-3 to TRBJ1-2; no definite D call. CDR1 and CDR2 (germline): SGHNT, YENEEA. Trimming removed 4 bases from V and 2 bases from J, with 17 bases in between. The CDR3 consists of 16 residues. In nucleotides, the CDR3 is TGTGCCAGCAGCTCTACTCGACCAGGACCGAACTATGGCTACACCTTC. Protein: CASSSTRPGPNYGYTF.

The V and J genes are TRBV24-1 and TRBJ1-2; TRBD1 matches 9 bases. Trimming cost V 3 bases and J 1 base; bases outside gene matches: 5. Germline loops: CDR1 KGHDR, CDR2 SFDVKD. The CDR3 runs to 16 residues. The CDR3 loop reads CATSDAQGQGNYGYTF. In DNA form, the CDR3 reads TGTGCCACCAGTGATGCTCAGGGACAGGGTAACTATGGCTACACCTTC.

This clonotype was observed a few times. This CDR3 is CSARDRVSGNTIYF. CDR3 bases: TGCAGTGCTAGAGACAGGGTCTCTGGAAACACCATATATTTT. The chain employs TRBV20-1 and TRBJ1-3, with D perhaps TRBD1 (5 bases). CDR1 is DFQATT and CDR2 is SNEGSKA in the germline V gene (reference sequence). The V end lost 0 bases, the J end lost 0 bases, and 6 bases lay between the germline ends. The CDR3 has 14 residues.

The chain employs TRBV20-1 and TRBJ2-3; D not certain. Germline V gives CDR1 DFQATT, CDR2 SNEGSKA (reference sequence). The V gene lost 3 bases and the J gene lost 6 bases, with 13 bases spanning the gap. The CDR3 totals 13 residues. The CDR3 is CSARGPVMDTQYF. CDR3 sequence (DNA): TGCAGTGCTAGGGGCCCAGTAATGGATACGCAGTATTTT.

This clonotype occurred a few times. The chain's CDR3 is CASSIQGHQPQHF. The CDR3 DNA sequence: TGTGCCAGTAGTATACAGGGGCACCAGCCCCAGCATTTT. The chain combines TRBV19 with TRBJ1-5; the D gene is possibly TRBD1 (6 bases). The germline gives CDR1 LNHDA, CDR2 SQIVND (reference sequence). The V gene lost 2 bases and the J gene lost 7 bases, with 9 bases spanning the gap. The CDR3 is 13 residues long.

The chain combines TRBV12-3 or TRBV12-4 with TRBJ2-5; D possibly corresponds to TRBD2 (5 bases). This CDR3 is 13 amino acids long. V dropped 6 bases and J dropped 4 bases, with 12 bases sitting between them. CDR3 DNA sequence: TGTGCCAGCAGCCGGGGTGGGCGAGAGACCCAGTACTTC. Translation gives CASSRGGRETQYF.